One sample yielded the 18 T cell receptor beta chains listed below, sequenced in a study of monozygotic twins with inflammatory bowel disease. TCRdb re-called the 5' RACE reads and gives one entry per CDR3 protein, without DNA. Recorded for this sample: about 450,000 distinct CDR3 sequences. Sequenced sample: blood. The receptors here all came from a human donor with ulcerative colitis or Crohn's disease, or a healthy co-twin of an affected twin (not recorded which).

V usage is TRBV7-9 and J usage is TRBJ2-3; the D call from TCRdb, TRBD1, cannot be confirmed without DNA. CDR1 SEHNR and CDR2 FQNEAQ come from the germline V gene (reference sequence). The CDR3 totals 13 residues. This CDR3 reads CASSWDSTDTQYF.

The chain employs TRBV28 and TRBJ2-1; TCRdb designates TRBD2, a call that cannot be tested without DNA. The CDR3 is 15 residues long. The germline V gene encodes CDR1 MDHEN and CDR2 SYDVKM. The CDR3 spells CASTDVSGPNNEQFF.

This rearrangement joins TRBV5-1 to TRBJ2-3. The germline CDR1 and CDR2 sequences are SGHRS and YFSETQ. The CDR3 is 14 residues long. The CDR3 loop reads CASSLWSNTDTQYF.

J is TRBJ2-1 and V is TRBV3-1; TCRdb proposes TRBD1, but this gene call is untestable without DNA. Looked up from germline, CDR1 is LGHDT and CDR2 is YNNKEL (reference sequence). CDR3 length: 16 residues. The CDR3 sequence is CASSHGQGGSYNEQFF.

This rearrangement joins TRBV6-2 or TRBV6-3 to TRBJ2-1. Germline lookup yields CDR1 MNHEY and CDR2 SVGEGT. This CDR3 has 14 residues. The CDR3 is CASWVGSSYNEQFF.

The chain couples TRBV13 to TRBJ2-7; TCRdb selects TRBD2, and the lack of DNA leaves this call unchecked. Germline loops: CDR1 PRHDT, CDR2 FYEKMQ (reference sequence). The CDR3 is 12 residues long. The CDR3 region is CASSSGAQEQYF. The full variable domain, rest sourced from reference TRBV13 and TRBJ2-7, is AAGVIQSPRHLIKEKRETATLKCYPIPRHDTVYWYQQGPGQDPQFLISFYEKMQSDKGSIPDRFSAQQFSDYHSELNMSSLELGDSALYFCASSSGAQEQYFGPGTRLTVT.

The CDR3 protein is CAWRSGANVLTF. The chain links TRBV30 to TRBJ2-6. Per germline, CDR1 GTSNPN and CDR2 SVGIG (reference sequence). CDR3 length equals 12 residues.

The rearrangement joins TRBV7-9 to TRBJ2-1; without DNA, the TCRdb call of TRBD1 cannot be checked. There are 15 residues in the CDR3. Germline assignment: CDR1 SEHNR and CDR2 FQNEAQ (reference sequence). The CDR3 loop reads CASSLDPGFGIEQFF.

CDR3 sequence: CASSLDLLDNSPLHF. The J gene is TRBJ1-6, the V gene TRBV7-6. Germline V lookup: CDR1 SGHVS, CDR2 FNYEAQ. This CDR3 comprises 15 residues.

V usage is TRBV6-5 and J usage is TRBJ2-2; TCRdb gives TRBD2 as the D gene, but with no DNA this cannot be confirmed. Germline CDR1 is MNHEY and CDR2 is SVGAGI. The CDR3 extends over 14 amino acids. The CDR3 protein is CASSYSEGTGELFF.

CDR3 in amino acids: CASSLEVGDSSGNTIYF. V usage is TRBV11-1 and J usage is TRBJ1-3. The CDR3 covers 17 residues. Germline V gives CDR1 SGHAT, CDR2 FQDESV (reference sequence).

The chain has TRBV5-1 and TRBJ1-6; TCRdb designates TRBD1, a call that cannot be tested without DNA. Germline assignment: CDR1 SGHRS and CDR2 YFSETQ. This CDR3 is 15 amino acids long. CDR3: CASSLEGSGRSPLHF.

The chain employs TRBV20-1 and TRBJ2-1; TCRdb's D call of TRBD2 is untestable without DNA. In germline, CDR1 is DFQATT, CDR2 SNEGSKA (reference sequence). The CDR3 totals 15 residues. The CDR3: CSAVLAGTAYNEQFF.

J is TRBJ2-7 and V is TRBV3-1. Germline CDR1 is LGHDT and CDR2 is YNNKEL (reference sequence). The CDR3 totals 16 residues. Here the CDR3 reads CASSLKRASRSYEQYF.

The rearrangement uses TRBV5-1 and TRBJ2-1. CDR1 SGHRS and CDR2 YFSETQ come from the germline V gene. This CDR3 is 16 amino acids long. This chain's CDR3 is CASSLEGRDSYNEQFF.

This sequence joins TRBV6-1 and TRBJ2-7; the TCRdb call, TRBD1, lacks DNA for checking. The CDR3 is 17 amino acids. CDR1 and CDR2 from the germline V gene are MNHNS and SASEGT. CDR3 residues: CASSPLSAGASSYEQYF.

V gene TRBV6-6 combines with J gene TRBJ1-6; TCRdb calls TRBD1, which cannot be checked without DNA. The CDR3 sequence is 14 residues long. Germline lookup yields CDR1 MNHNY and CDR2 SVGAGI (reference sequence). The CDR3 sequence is CASSLNRGSSPLHF.

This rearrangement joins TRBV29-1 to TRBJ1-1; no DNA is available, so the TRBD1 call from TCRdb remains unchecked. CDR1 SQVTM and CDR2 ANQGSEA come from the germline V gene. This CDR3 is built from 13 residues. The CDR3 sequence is CSVSLTAGTEAFF.